The next 14 T cell receptor beta chains were all read from a single sample in a study of blood T cells in healthy people across ages. Then a second PCR, running about 7 to 11 cycles, was carried out with a sample-barcoded 5' primer and a J-beta primer mix. TCRdb fed the 5' RACE reads into MiXCR, producing one record per CDR3 protein. The data contain around 990,000 distinct CDR3 sequences, 30% to 40% of them seen just once; the ten biggest clones take up around 13%. Sequencing input: blood. Receptor source: a man aged 18-30 years in good health.

The V call is TRBV12-3 or TRBV12-4, the J call TRBJ2-3; weak D call: TRBD2 (7 bases). V gave up 5 bases and J gave up 1 base, with 10 bases separating them. This CDR3 has 14 residues. CDR3 in amino acids: CASSIGGRTDTQYF. CDR3 sequence (DNA): TGTGCCAGCAGTATCGGGGGGCGCACAGATACGCAGTATTTT.

V and J are TRBV29-1 and TRBJ1-1, with TRBD1 matching over 8 bases. The germline gives CDR1 SQVTM, CDR2 ANQGSEA. This CDR3 contains 11 residues. V lost 7 bases, J lost 6 bases, and 4 bases stayed unmatched. The CDR3 protein is CSGGTGPEAFF. CDR3 in DNA: TGCAGCGGGGGGACAGGCCCTGAAGCTTTCTTT.

This sequence joins TRBV20-1 and TRBJ2-5; D gene uncertain. V shed 6 bases and J shed 11 bases, with 25 bases lying between them. The length of the CDR3 is 14 residues. Germline loops: CDR1 DFQATT, CDR2 SNEGSKA (reference sequence). The CDR3 DNA sequence: TGCAGTGCCCTCCGGAAAGGGTCCCGCAATGAGCAGTACTTC. Translated, it gives CSALRKGSRNEQYF.

CDR3 sequence (DNA): TGCGCCAGCAGCCAATCGACTAGCGGGGAGGGGAATGAGCAGTTCTTC. As protein: CASSQSTSGEGNEQFF. The J gene is TRBJ2-1, the V gene TRBV4-3, with TRBD2 matching 11 bases. CDR1 is LGHNA, CDR2 YSLEER, per germline. The CDR3 runs 16 residues. V lost 2 bases and J lost 7; bases outside the gene matches: 7.

V is TRBV20-1 and J is TRBJ2-2; unclear D gene. CDR1 and CDR2 (germline): DFQATT, SNEGSKA (reference sequence). Deletions cut 1 base from V and 1 base from J, with 16 bases between. The CDR3 runs to 17 residues. In DNA, the CDR3 is TGCAGTGCTAGAGGGGTCCCCTTAAATCTGAACACCGGGGAGCTGTTTTTT. The encoded protein is CSARGVPLNLNTGELFF.

The rearrangement links TRBV15 to TRBJ2-1; TRBD2 agrees at 11 bases. The CDR3 loop spans 17 amino acids. J lost 2 bases, V lost 7 bases, and 10 bases had no gene match. Looked up from germline, CDR1 is LNHNV and CDR2 is YYDKDF (reference sequence). CDR3 sequence: CATILSGGEGAYNEQFF. DNA for the CDR3: TGTGCCACCATCCTTAGCGGGGGGGAGGGGGCCTACAATGAGCAGTTCTTC. Looking up the rest from reference TRBV15 and TRBJ2-1 gives the full variable domain: DAMVIQNPRYQVTQFGKPVTLSCSQTLNHNVMYWYQQKSSQAPKLLFHYYDKDFNNEADTPDNFQSRRPNTSFCFLDIRSPGLGDTAMYLCATILSGGEGAYNEQFFGPGTRLTVL.

This chain joins TRBV7-8 and TRBJ1-5, with 7 nucleotides matching TRBD1. The V and J ends lost 3 bases and 0 bases, in that order; junction bases with no gene match: 5. Germline loops: CDR1 SGHVS, CDR2 FQNEAQ. The CDR3 is 16 residues long. The CDR3: CASSFYGTASNQPQHF. The DNA for the CDR3 is TGTGCCAGCAGCTTTTACGGGACAGCTAGCAATCAGCCCCAGCATTTT.

This clonotype was counted between two and nine times. This chain joins TRBV5-6 and TRBJ2-5, with 10 nucleotides matching TRBD1. CDR1 and CDR2 (germline): SGHDT, YYEEEE. The CDR3 runs 15 residues. Trimming cost V 2 bases and J 5 bases; bases outside gene matches: 6. The CDR3 nucleotides read TGTGCCAGCAGCTTCGGGACAGGGGTTGGGGAGACCCAGTACTTC. As protein: CASSFGTGVGETQYF.

This clonotype was picked up a small number of times. This chain uses TRBV29-1 with TRBJ2-2, with TRBD1 identical over 9 bases. This CDR3 is built from 14 residues. V trimming: 4 bases; J trimming: 6 bases; junction bases outside the gene matches: 6. Germline assignment: CDR1 SQVTM and CDR2 ANQGSEA. CDR3 sequence reads: CSVGPGQGPGELFF. In DNA form, the CDR3 reads TGCAGCGTTGGACCGGGACAGGGTCCCGGGGAGCTGTTTTTT.

This clonotype has more than one count but fewer than ten. As DNA, the CDR3 is TGCAGTGCTCCGACAGACAGATTCATGAACACTGAAGCTTTCTTT. It specifies CSAPTDRFMNTEAFF. This chain uses TRBV20-1 with TRBJ1-1, with D possibly TRBD1 on 5 matching bases. This CDR3 spans 15 amino acids. V was cut by 5 bases and J by 0 bases, with 16 bases left in between. Germline CDR1 is DFQATT and CDR2 is SNEGSKA (reference sequence).

The rearrangement uses TRBV10-3 and TRBJ1-4, with TRBD1 matching over 8 bases. Trimming removed 5 bases from V and 9 bases from J; junction bases left unmatched: 5. The germline CDR1 and CDR2 sequences are ENHRY and SYGVKD. The CDR3 consists of 13 residues. The CDR3 sequence: CAISRGQGKKLFF. The CDR3 bases are TGTGCCATCAGTAGAGGACAGGGAAAAAAACTGTTTTTT.

CDR3 DNA: TGTGCCAGCAGCTCCGAAACCCTCGACAGGGGACTCATCTACGAGCAGTACTTC. It yields the protein CASSSETLDRGLIYEQYF. The J gene is TRBJ2-7, the V gene TRBV28; 8 bases line up with TRBD1. Germline CDR1 and CDR2: MDHEN and SYDVKM. Unmatched junction bases numbered 19, after V lost 6 bases and J lost 3 bases. CDR3 length equals 18 residues.

The V and J genes are TRBV6-1 and TRBJ2-5; D unclear. V gave up 8 bases and J gave up 5 bases, with 18 bases separating them. CDR1 and CDR2 (germline): MNHNS, SASEGT. The CDR3 has 14 residues. The CDR3 region has the DNA TGTGCCAGCCTGGCACGAAAATTCGAGGAGACCCAGTACTTC. It is translated as CASLARKFEETQYF.

This clonotype has more than one count but fewer than ten. This chain connects TRBV5-1 to TRBJ1-2; 8 positions match TRBD1. The CDR3 covers 15 residues. Germline-derived CDR1 and CDR2 are SGHRS and YFSETQ. Trimming took 4 bases from V and 7 from J; bases not matched to a gene: 12. DNA of the CDR3: TGCGCCAGCAGCCTGGACAGGGCTAAGGGATTTGGCTACACCTTC. Encoded protein: CASSLDRAKGFGYTF.